This T cell receptor (beta chain) was recovered during a study of blood T cell repertoires in COVID-19. The overall study: Both acute and convalescent COVID-19 samples were obtained from the United States, Italy and Spain.

This CDR3 is 13 amino acids long. V lost 3 bases and J 4 bases, leaving 12 bases between the germline ends. Germline CDR1 is SQVTM and CDR2 is ANQGSEA. Clones were sequenced by immunoSEQ multiplex PCR, and TCRdb holds only the in-frame ones, with some missing. The sample yields about 61,000 clones, roughly 90% seen once. Input material: peripheral blood. This chain links TRBV29-1 with TRBJ1-2; maybe TRBD1 (6 bases). The sequence derives from an elderly man in a cohort sampled during active COVID-19. DNA for the CDR3: TGCAGCGTTGATTGGGGGCAAGGCTATGGCTACACCTTC. This codes for CSVDWGQGYGYTF.